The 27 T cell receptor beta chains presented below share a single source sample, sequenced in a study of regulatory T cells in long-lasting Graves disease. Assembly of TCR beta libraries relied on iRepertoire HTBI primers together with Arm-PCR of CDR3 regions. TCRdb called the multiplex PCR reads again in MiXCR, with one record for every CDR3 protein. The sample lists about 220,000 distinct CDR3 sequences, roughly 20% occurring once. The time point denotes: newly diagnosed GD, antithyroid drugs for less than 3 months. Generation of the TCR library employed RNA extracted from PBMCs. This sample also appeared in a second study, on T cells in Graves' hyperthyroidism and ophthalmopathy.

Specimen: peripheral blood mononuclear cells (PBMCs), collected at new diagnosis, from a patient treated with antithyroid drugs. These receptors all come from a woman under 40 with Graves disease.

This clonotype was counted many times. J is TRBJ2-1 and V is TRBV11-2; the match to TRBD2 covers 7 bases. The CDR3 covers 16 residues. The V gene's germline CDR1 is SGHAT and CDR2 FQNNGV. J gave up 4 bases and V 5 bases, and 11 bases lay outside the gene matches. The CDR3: CASSTQRGEHYNEQFF. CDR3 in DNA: TGTGCCAGCAGCACTCAGCGGGGTGAACATTACAATGAGCAGTTCTTC.

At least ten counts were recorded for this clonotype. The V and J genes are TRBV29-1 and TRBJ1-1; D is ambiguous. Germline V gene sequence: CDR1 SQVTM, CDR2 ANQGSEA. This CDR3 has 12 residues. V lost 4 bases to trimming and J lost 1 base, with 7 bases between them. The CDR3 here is CSVVSANTEAFF. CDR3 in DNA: TGCAGCGTTGTATCAGCGAACACTGAAGCTTTCTTT.

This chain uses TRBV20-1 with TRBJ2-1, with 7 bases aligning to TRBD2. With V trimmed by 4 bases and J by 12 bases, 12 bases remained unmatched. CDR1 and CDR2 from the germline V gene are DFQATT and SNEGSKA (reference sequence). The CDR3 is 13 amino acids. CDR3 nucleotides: TGCAGTGCTACCAGCGGGACCTTACACGTGCAGTTCTTC. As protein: CSATSGTLHVQFF.

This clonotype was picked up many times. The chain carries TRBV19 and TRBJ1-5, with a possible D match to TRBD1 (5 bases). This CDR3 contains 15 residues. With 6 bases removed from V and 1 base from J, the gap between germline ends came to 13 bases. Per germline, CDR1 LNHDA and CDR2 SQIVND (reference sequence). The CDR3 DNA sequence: TGTGCCAGTAGAACAGGAGGGGCCAGCAATCAGCCCCAGCATTTT. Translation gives CASRTGGASNQPQHF.

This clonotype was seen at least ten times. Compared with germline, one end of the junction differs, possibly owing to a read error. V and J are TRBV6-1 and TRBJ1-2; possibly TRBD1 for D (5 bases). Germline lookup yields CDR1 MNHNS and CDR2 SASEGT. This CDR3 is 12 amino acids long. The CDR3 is CASRSGNQGQDF. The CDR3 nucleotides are TGTGCCAGCAGGTCGGGGAACCAGGGCCAGGACTTC.

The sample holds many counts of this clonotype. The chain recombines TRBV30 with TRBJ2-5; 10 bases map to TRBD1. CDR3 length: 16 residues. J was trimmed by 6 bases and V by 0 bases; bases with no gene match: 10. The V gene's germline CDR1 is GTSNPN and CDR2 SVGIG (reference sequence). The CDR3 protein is CAWSVEGQGIMKTQYF. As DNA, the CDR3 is TGTGCCTGGAGTGTAGAGGGACAGGGGATTATGAAGACCCAGTACTTC.

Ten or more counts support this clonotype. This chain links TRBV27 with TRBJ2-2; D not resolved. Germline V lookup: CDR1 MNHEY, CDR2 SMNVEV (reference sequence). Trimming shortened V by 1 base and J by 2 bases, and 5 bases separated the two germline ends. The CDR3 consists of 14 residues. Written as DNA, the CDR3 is TGTGCCAGCAGTTTATTCGGAAACACCGGGGAGCTGTTTTTT. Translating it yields CASSLFGNTGELFF.

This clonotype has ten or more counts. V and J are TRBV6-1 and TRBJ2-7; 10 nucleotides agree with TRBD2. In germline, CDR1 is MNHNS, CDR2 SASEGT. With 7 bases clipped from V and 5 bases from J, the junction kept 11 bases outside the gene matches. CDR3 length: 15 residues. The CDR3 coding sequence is TGTGCCAGCAACACCCTCCTAGCGGGAGCTAACGAGCAGTACTTC. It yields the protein CASNTLLAGANEQYF.

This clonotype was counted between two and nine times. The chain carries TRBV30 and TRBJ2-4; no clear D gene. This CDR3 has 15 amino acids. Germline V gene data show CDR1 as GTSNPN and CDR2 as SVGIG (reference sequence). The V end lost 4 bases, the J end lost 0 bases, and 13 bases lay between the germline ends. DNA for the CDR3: TGTGCCTGGAACGGCGGTTCCCTAGCCAAAAACATTCAGTACTTC. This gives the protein CAWNGGSLAKNIQYF. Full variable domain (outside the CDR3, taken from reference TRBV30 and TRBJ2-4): SQTIHQWPATLVQPVGSPLSLECTVEGTSNPNLYWYRQAAGRGLQLLFYSVGIGQISSEVPQNLSASRPQDRQFILSSKKLLLSDSGFYLCAWNGGSLAKNIQYFGAGTRLSVL.

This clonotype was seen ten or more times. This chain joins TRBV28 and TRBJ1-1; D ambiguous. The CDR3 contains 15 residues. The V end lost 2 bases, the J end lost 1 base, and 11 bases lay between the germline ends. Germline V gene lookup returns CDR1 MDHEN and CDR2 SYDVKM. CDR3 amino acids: CASSLSPLTNTEAFF. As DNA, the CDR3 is TGTGCCAGCAGTTTAAGCCCCCTCACGAACACTGAAGCTTTCTTT.

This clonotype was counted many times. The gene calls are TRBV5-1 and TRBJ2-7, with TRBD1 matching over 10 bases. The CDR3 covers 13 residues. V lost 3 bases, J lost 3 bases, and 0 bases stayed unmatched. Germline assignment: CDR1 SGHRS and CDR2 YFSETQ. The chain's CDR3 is CASSWDRGYEQYF. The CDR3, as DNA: TGCGCCAGCAGCTGGGACAGGGGCTACGAGCAGTACTTC.

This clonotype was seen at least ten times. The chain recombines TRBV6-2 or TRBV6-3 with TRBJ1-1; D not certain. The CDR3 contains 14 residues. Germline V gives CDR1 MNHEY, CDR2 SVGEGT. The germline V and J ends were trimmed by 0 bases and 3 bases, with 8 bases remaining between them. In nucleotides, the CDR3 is TGTGCCAGCAGTTACTCATTCGGGGACACTGAAGCTTTCTTT. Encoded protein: CASSYSFGDTEAFF.

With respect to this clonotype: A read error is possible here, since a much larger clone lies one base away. DNA for the CDR3: TGTGCCAGCAGTTACGAAAACGGGGGTTATATGAACACTGAAGCTTTCTTT. Translated, it gives CASSYENGGYMNTEAFF. The V and J genes are TRBV6-9 and TRBJ1-1, with D possibly matching TRBD1 (5 bases). This CDR3 is built from 17 residues. The germline V and J ends were trimmed by 3 bases and 0 bases, with 17 bases remaining between them. Germline V CDR1 and CDR2: MNHGY, SVAAGI.

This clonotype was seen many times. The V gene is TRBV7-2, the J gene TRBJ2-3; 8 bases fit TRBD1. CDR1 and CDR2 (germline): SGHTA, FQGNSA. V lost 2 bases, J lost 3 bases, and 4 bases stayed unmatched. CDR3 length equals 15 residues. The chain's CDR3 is CASSLFQGATDTQYF. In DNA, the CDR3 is TGTGCCAGCAGCTTATTTCAGGGGGCAACAGATACGCAGTATTTT.

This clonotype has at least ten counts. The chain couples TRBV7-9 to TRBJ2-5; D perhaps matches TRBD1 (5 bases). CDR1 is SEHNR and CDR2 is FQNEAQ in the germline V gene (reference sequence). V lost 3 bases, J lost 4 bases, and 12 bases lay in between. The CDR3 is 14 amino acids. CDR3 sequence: CASSFEGVSETQYF. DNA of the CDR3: TGTGCCAGCAGCTTTGAAGGGGTTTCAGAGACCCAGTACTTC. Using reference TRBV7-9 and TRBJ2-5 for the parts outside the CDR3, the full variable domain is DTGVSQNPRHKITKRGQNVTFRCDPISEHNRLYWYRQTLGQGPEFLTYFQNEAQLEKSRLLSDRFSAERPKGSFSTLEIQRTEQGDSAMYLCASSFEGVSETQYFGPGTRLLVL.

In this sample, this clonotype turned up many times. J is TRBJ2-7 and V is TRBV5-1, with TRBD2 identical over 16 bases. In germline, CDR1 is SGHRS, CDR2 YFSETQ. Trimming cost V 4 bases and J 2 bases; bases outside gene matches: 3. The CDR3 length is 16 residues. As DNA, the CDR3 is TGCGCCAGCAGCAGGGGGACTAGCGGGAGGGCCTACGAGCAGTACTTC. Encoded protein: CASSRGTSGRAYEQYF.

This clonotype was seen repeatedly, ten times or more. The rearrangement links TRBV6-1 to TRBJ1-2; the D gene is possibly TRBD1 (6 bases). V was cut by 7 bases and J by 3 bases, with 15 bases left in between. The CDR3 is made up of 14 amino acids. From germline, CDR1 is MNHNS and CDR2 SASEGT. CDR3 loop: CASTPQGQDYGYTF. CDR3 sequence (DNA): TGTGCCAGCACTCCTCAGGGGCAGGACTATGGCTACACCTTC.

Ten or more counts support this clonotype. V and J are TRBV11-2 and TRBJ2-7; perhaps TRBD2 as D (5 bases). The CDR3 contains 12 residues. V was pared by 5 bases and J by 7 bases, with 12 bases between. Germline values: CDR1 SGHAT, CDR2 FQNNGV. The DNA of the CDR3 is TGTGCCAGCAGCCCCCGACCGGGGGAGCAGTACTTC. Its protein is CASSPRPGEQYF.

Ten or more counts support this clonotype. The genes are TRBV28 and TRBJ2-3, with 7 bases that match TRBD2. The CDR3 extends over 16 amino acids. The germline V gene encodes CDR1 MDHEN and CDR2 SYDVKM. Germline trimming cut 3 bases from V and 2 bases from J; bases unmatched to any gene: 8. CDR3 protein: CASSLYGSGNTDTQYF. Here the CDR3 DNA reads TGTGCCAGCAGTTTGTATGGGAGCGGGAACACAGATACGCAGTATTTT. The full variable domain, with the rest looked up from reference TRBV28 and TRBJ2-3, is DVKVTQSSRYLVKRTGEKVFLECVQDMDHENMFWYRQDPGLGLRLIYFSYDVKMKEKGDIPEGYSVSREKKERFSLILESASTNQTSMYLCASSLYGSGNTDTQYFGPGTRLTVL.

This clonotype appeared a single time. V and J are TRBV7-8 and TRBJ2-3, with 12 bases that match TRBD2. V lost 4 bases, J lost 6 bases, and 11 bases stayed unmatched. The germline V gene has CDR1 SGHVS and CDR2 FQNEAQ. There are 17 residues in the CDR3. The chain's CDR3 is CASSSYQGLAGGDTQYF. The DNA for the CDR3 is TGTGCCAGCAGCTCCTATCAGGGCCTAGCGGGAGGGGATACGCAGTATTTT.

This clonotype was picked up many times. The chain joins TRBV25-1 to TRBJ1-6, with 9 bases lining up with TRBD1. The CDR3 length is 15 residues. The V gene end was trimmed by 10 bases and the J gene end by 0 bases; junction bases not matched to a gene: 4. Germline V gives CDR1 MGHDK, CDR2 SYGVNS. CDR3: CATTTGGSYNSPLHF. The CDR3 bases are TGTGCCACCACGACAGGGGGCTCCTATAATTCACCCCTCCACTTT. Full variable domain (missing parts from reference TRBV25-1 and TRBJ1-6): EADIYQTPRYLVIGTGKKITLECSQTMGHDKMYWYQQDPGMELHLIHYSYGVNSTEKGDLSSESTVSRIRTEHFPLTLESARPSHTSQYLCATTTGGSYNSPLHFGNGTRLTVT.

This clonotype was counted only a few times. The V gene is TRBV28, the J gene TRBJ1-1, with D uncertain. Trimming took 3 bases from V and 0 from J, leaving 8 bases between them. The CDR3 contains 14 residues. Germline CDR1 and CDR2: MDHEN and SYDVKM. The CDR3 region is CASSLVSMNTEAFF. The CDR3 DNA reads TGTGCCAGCAGTTTGGTCAGCATGAACACTGAAGCTTTCTTT.

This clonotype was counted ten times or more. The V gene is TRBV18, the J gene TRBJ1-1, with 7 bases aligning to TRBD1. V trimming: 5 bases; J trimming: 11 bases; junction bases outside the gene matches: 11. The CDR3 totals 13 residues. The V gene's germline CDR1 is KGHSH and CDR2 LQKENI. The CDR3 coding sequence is TGTGCCAGCTCAACTACAGGGGAAAGGGGGGCTTTCTTT. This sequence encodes CASSTTGERGAFF. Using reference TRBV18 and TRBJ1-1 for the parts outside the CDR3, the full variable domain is NAGVMQNPRHLVRRRGQEARLRCSPMKGHSHVYWYRQLPEEGLKFMVYLQKENIIDESGMPKERFSAEFPKEGPSILRIQQVVRGDSAAYFCASSTTGERGAFFGQGTRLTVV.

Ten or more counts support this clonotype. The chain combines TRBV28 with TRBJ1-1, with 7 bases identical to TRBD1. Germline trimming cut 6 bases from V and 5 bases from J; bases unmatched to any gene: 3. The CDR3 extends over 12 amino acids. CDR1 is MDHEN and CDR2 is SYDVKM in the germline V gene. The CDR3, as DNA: TGTGCCAGCAGCCTACAGGGGACTGAAGCTTTCTTT. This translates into CASSLQGTEAFF.

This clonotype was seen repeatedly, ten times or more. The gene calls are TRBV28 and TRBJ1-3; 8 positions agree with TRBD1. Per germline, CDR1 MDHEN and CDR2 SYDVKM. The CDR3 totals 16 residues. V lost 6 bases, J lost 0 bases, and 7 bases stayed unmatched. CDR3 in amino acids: CASRTPGQVSGNTIYF. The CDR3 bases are TGTGCCAGCAGGACTCCGGGACAGGTCTCTGGAAACACCATATATTTT. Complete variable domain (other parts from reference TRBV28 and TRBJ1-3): DVKVTQSSRYLVKRTGEKVFLECVQDMDHENMFWYRQDPGLGLRLIYFSYDVKMKEKGDIPEGYSVSREKKERFSLILESASTNQTSMYLCASRTPGQVSGNTIYFGEGSWLTVV.

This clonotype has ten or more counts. This CDR3 is CASSLSGRGYGYTF. The DNA of the CDR3 is TGTGCCAGCAGCCTCTCGGGCAGGGGCTATGGCTACACCTTC. The gene calls are TRBV9 and TRBJ1-2; D possibly corresponds to TRBD1 (6 bases). Trimming took off 4 bases at V and 4 bases at J, with 14 bases between the two ends. CDR3 length: 14 amino acids. CDR1 is SGDLS, CDR2 YYNGEE, per germline. The full variable domain, its missing parts supplied by reference TRBV9 and TRBJ1-2, is DSGVTQTPKHLITATGQRVTLRCSPRSGDLSVYWYQQSLDQGLQFLIQYYNGEERAKGNILERFSAQQFPDLHSELNLSSLELGDSALYFCASSLSGRGYGYTFGSGTRLTVV.

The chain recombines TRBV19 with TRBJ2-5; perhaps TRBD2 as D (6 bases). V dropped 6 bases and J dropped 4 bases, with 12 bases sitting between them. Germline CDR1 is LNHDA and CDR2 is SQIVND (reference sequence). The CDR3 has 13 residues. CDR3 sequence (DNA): TGTGCCAGTAGCCGGGGACTCGCAGAGACCCAGTACTTC. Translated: CASSRGLAETQYF.